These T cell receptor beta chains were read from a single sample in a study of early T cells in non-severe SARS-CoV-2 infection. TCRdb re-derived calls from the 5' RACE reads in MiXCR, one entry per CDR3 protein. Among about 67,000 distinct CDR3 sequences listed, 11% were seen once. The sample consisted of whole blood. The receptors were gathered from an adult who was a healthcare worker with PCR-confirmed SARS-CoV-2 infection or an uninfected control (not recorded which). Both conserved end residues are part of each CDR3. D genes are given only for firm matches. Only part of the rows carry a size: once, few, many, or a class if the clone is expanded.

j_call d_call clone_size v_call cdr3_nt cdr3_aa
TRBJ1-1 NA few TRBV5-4 TGTGCCAGCAGCTTGGCCGCTGGGTTATGGGGGGACACTGAAGCTTTCTTT CASSLAAGLWGDTEAFF
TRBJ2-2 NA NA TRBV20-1 TGCAGTGCCAAGCCGGGCGTCGGGGAGCTGTTTTTT CSAKPGVGELFF
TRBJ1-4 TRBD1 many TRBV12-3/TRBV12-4 TGTGCCAGCAGCCCCGCGAGGGGGCGAACTAATGAAAAACTGTTTTTT CASSPARGRTNEKLFF
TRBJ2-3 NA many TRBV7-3 TGTGCCAGCAGCCAGGGGAAGTCTACGCAGTATTTT CASSQGKSTQYF
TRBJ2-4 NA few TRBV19 TGTGCCAGTAGGCCGGCGGGCCAGCCTAGGGACATTCAGTACTTC CASRPAGQPRDIQYF
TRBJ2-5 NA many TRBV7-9 TGTGCCAGCAGCTTAGCAGGGTCAGAGACCCAGTACTTC CASSLAGSETQYF
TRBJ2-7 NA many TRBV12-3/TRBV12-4 TGTGCCAGCAGTTTAGAACAGGGATACGAGCAGTACTTC CASSLEQGYEQYF
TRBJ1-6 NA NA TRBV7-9 TGTGCCAGCAGCCGGACGGACCTTAATTCACCCCTCCACTTT CASSRTDLNSPLHF
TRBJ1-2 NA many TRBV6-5 TGTGCCAGCAGTTCCGGTGAATCCCGTAACTATGGCTACACCTTC CASSSGESRNYGYTF
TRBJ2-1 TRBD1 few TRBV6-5 TGTGCCAGCAGTTATACAGGGGGGAATGAGCAGTTCTTC CASSYTGGNEQFF
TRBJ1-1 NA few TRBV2 TGTGCCAGCAGGAGACAGGTGAACACTGAAGCTTTCTTT CASRRQVNTEAFF
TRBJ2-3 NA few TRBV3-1 TGTGCCAGCAGCCAGGGACCTAACACAGATACGCAGTATTTT CASSQGPNTDTQYF
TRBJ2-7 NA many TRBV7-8 TGTGCCAGCAGCCCCCGGGGGACCTACGAGCAGTACTTC CASSPRGTYEQYF
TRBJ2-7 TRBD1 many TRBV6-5 TGTGCCAGCAGTTACGGGACAGGGGTCTACGAGCAGTACTTC CASSYGTGVYEQYF
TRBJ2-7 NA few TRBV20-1 TGCAGTGCTAGGCCGCCCCGCGCAGGAAACTACGAGCAGTACTTC CSARPPRAGNYEQYF
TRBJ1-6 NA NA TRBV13 TGTGCCAGCAGCCCGACCCAGGGGACATATAATTCACCCCTCCACTTT CASSPTQGTYNSPLHF
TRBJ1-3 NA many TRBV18 TGTGCCAGCTCACCCTCGGACTCTGGAAACACCATATATTTT CASSPSDSGNTIYF
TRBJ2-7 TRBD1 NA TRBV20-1 TGCAGTACCCTTCAGGGGGCCCCCCCCTACGAGCAGTACTTC CSTLQGAPPYEQYF
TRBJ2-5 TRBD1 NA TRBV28 TGTGCCAGCAGTTTTACAGGGGCCCAAGAGACCCAGTACTTC CASSFTGAQETQYF
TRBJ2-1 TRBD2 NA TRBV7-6 TGTGCCAGCAGCTTGGGGCTTCGCGGGAGGGCCTACAATGAGCAGTTCTTC CASSLGLRGRAYNEQFF
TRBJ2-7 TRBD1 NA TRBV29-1 TGCAGCGTTGAGAGACAGGGGGCTCACGAGCAGTACTTC CSVERQGAHEQYF
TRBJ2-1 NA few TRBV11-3 TGTGCCAGCAGCCCAGGTGGCCCCAATGAGCAGTTCTTC CASSPGGPNEQFF
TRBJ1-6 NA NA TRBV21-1 TGTGCCAGCAGCAAAGCTGCAGGCATTAATTCACCCCTCCACTTT CASSKAAGINSPLHF
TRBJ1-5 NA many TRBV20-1 TGCAGTGCAGTAGCTGGGGGTCAGCCCCAGCATTTT CSAVAGGQPQHF
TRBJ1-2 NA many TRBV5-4 TGTGCCAGCAGCTTGGAGACGGACTATGGCTACACCTTC CASSLETDYGYTF
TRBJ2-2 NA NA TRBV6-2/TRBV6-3 TGTGCCAGCAGAGGAAACAGCTACCTCACCGGGGAGCTGTTTTTT CASRGNSYLTGELFF
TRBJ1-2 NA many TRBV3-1 TGTGCCAGCAGTCCCGACGAAACCCACGGCTACACCTTC CASSPDETHGYTF
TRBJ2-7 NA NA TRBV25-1 TGTGCCAGCAGTGCCCTAGGAGGGGTCTCCTACGAGCAGTACTTC CASSALGGVSYEQYF
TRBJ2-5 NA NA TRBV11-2 TGTGCCAGCAGCTTAGAAGTTGGAAGGCCCAAAGAGACCCAGTACTTC CASSLEVGRPKETQYF
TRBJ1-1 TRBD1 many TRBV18 TGTGCCAGCTCCCCCGGGACAGGGCTTTCGAACACTGAAGCTTTCTTT CASSPGTGLSNTEAFF
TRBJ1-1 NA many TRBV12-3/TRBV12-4 TGTGCCAGCAGTTTGTTTGTTGTACCTTCTGAAGCTTTCTTT CASSLFVVPSEAFF
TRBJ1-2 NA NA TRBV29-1 TGCAGCGCCGGGCCGGAGGGGCGCTGGGGCTACACCTTC CSAGPEGRWGYTF
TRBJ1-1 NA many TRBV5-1 TGCGCCAGCAGCTTGTTAGGCAGGGCGGACACTGAAGCTTTCTTT CASSLLGRADTEAFF
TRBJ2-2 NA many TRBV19 TGTGCCAGTAGTATAGGTCCGAACACCGGGGAGCTGTTTTTT CASSIGPNTGELFF
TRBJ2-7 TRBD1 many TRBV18 TGTGCCAGCTCATCCCCAGGGGGACCCTACGAGCAGTACTTC CASSSPGGPYEQYF
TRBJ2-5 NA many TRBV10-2 TGCGCCAGCAGTGTCGGGGAGACCCAGTACTTC CASSVGETQYF
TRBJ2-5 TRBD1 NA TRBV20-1 TGCTGTGCTACCCCACGGGACAGGGTGGAGGAGACCCAGTACTTC CCATPRDRVEETQYF
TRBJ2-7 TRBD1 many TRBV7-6 TGTGCCAGCAGCTTAGCGGGCCGACAGGGGCTCGGCGAGCAGTACTTC CASSLAGRQGLGEQYF
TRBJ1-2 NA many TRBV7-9 TGTGCCAGCAGCTTATACACTAACTATGGCTACACCTTC CASSLYTNYGYTF
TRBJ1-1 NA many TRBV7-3 TGTGCCAGCAGCCCAAGTGCGGGGAACACTGAAGCTTTCTTT CASSPSAGNTEAFF
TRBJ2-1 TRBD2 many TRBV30 TGTGCCTGGAGCCGACTAGCGGGGGGGCCCAATGAGCAGTTCTTC CAWSRLAGGPNEQFF
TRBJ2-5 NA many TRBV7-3 TGTGCCAGCAGCCGGATCGGGGGGCTGGAAGAGACCCAGTACTTC CASSRIGGLEETQYF
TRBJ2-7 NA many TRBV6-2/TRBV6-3 TGTGCCAGCAGTTACCCCGGCAAAAGCTACGAGCAGTACTTC CASSYPGKSYEQYF
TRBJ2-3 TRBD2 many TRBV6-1 TGTGCCAGCAGTGAATTTGTACTAGCGTCCACAGATACGCAGTATTTT CASSEFVLASTDTQYF
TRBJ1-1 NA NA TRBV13 TGTGCCAGCAGCCCACCCGGGCTGTACACTGAAGCTTTCTTT CASSPPGLYTEAFF
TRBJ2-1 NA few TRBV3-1 TGTGCCAGCAGCCAAGATCACTTAAGCTCCTACAATGAGCAGTTCTTC CASSQDHLSSYNEQFF
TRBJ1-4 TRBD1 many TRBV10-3 TGTGCCATCAGTGACTCAGGGGGTTCGAATGAAAAACTGTTTTTT CAISDSGGSNEKLFF
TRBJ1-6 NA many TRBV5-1 TGCGCCAGCAGCTCAAGTAATTCACCCCTCCACTTT CASSSSNSPLHF